Each of the 27 T cell receptor beta chains below was sequenced from the same sample in a study of glioma-infiltrating T cells. The iRepertoire nested amplicon-rescue multiplex PCR amplified TCR alpha and beta CDR3s from RNA. Using its own MiXCR run on the multiplex PCR reads, TCRdb lists one record per CDR3 protein. The sample carries 300,000 to 450,000 distinct CDR3 sequences, roughly two fifths recorded once. The specimen was glioma tissue, nonneoplastic brain tissue, or PBMCs (not recorded which). The receptor source for this set is a human donor with low-grade glioma or glioblastoma, undergoing nonglioma brain surgery, or in good health (not recorded which).

A remark on this clonotype: It is likely a read error, because the conserved phenylalanine at the end of the CDR3 is missing. This sequence joins TRBV28 and TRBJ1-1; no clear D gene. With 7 bases removed from V and 4 bases from J, the gap between germline ends came to 13 bases. Germline lookup yields CDR1 MDHEN and CDR2 SYDVKM. The CDR3 runs to 13 residues. The CDR3 bases are TGTGCCAGCATGGTCCCGGGCGGCACTGAAGCTTTCCTT. It translates to CASMVPGGTEAFL.

Remarks on this clonotype: The conserved phenylalanine or tryptophan is not found at the CDR3 terminus, so this likely reflects a read error. The V and J genes are TRBV28 and TRBJ2-2, with D unclear. The CDR3 extends over 13 amino acids. Germline CDR1 reads MDHEN; CDR2 reads SYDVKM. Trimming took 8 bases from V and 1 from J, leaving 8 bases between them. The CDR3 bases are TGTGCCAGCTCTGGACGGAACACCGGGGAGCTGTTTATT. This translates into CASSGRNTGELFI.

This clonotype was recorded at least ten times. V usage is TRBV27 and J usage is TRBJ2-7; weak D call: TRBD1 (6 bases). The germline V gene has CDR1 MNHEY and CDR2 SMNVEV (reference sequence). The CDR3 is 14 amino acids. With 2 bases removed from V and 2 bases from J, the gap between germline ends came to 10 bases. The CDR3: CASSLTGGPYEQYF. The CDR3, as DNA: TGTGCCAGCAGTTTAACTGGGGGCCCCTACGAGCAGTACTTC.

This clonotype was detected ten times or more. The V and J genes are TRBV28 and TRBJ2-1, with 8 bases identical to TRBD1. CDR1 MDHEN and CDR2 SYDVKM come from the germline V gene. The CDR3 length is 19 residues. Losses at the gene ends were 3 bases for V and 0 bases for J; bases not matched to a gene: 13. CDR3 DNA: TGTGCCAGCAGTTTTTTTACAGGGGGTGCGGATAGCTCCTACAATGAGCAGTTCTTC. This codes for CASSFFTGGADSSYNEQFF.

The chain combines TRBV18 with TRBJ1-2; 7 bases are a match to TRBD1. V was pared by 6 bases and J by 3 bases, with 7 bases of the junction left unmatched. The CDR3 is 14 amino acids. The V gene's germline CDR1 is KGHSH and CDR2 LQKENI. CDR3 protein: CASSGGQADYGYTF. The CDR3 nucleotides read TGTGCCAGCTCGGGAGGACAGGCGGACTATGGCTACACCTTC.

A note on this clonotype: One junction end disagrees with the germline gene, perhaps due to a read error. The chain carries TRBV20-1 and TRBJ1-5, with a possible D match to TRBD1 (5 bases). The CDR3 consists of 15 residues. CDR1 is DFQATT and CDR2 is SNEGSKA in the germline V gene (reference sequence). CDR3 amino acids: CSPHWGYYSNQTQHF. The CDR3 DNA sequence: TGCAGTCCCCATTGGGGCTACTATAGCAATCAGACCCAGCATTTT.

To note about this clonotype: Germline and junction disagree at one end, which may indicate a read error. This CDR3 is CSARTTTYGGAYNEQFF. The CDR3 nucleotides read TGCAGTGCTAGGACTACGACTTACGGGGGAGCCTATAATGAGCAGTTCTTC. The chain carries TRBV20-1 and TRBJ2-1; a weak D match, TRBD2 (6 bases). CDR1 is DFQATT, CDR2 SNEGSKA, per germline (reference sequence). The CDR3 is made up of 17 amino acids.

Concerning this clonotype itself: It may be a read error: a sequence one base away is much more abundant. The rearrangement links TRBV6-1 to TRBJ2-5; TRBD2 matches 10 bases. The CDR3 covers 14 residues. Germline CDR1 is MNHNS and CDR2 is SASEGT. Here the CDR3 reads CASSAGTSEESQYF. CDR3 in DNA: TGTGCCAGCAGTGCAGGGACTAGCGAAGAGAGCCAGTACTTC.

This clonotype appeared a few times. This chain's CDR3 is CASSQGTPSTDTQYF. CDR3 nucleotide sequence: TGCGCCAGCAGCCAGGGGACTCCCAGCACAGATACGCAGTATTTT. This chain links TRBV4-1 with TRBJ2-3, with D possibly TRBD2 on 6 matching bases. Per germline, CDR1 MGHRA and CDR2 YSYEKL. The ends were cut back, 3 bases at V and 0 bases at J, with 10 bases in the middle. The CDR3 has 15 residues.

On this clonotype itself: A junction boundary mismatches the germline segment, possibly from a read error. V is TRBV20-1 and J is TRBJ1-2; TRBD1 aligns across 8 bases. Germline loops: CDR1 DFQATT, CDR2 SNEGSKA (reference sequence). The CDR3 is 13 residues long. CDR3 sequence (DNA): TGCTGTGCTTGGCAGGGGGCGGAGTATGGCTACACCTTC. Amino acid sequence: CCAWQGAEYGYTF.

The rearrangement links TRBV18 to TRBJ2-7; D gene ambiguous. The CDR3 has 14 residues. Between the trimmed V and J ends, which lost 5 bases and 4 bases, there was a span of 15 bases. The germline V gene encodes CDR1 KGHSH and CDR2 LQKENI. The CDR3 coding sequence is TGTGCCAGCTCATCCCCATTGAATAAATACGAGCAGTACTTC. This gives the protein CASSSPLNKYEQYF. Based on the CDR3 plus reference TRBV18 and TRBJ2-7, the full variable domain is NAGVMQNPRHLVRRRGQEARLRCSPMKGHSHVYWYRQLPEEGLKFMVYLQKENIIDESGMPKERFSAEFPKEGPSILRIQQVVRGDSAAYFCASSSPLNKYEQYFGPGTRLTVT.

About this clonotype itself: Just one base apart from a much larger clone, this may be a read error. The gene calls are TRBV27 and TRBJ2-1; TRBD1 or TRBD2 may be the D gene (6 bases each). The CDR3 contains 13 residues. The germline V gene has CDR1 MNHEY and CDR2 SMNVEV (reference sequence). V was trimmed by 2 bases and J by 14 bases, leaving 16 bases between them. This chain's CDR3 is CASSLATGLLEFF. Here the CDR3 DNA reads TGTGCCAGCAGTTTAGCGACAGGACTACTCGAGTTCTTC.

This clonotype showed up just once. The chain combines TRBV7-2 with TRBJ2-1, with D possibly being TRBD2 (6 bases). Germline V CDR1 and CDR2: SGHTA, FQGNSA. The CDR3 runs 12 residues. Trimming stripped 6 bases from V and 10 bases from J, with 13 bases between. CDR3 DNA: TGTGCCAGCAGGGAGGGCCCGGACGAGCAGTTCTTC. Translated, it gives CASREGPDEQFF.

This clonotype was seen many times. The rearrangement joins TRBV6-2 or TRBV6-3 to TRBJ1-3, with D uncertain. The CDR3 is made up of 15 amino acids. Germline V CDR1 and CDR2: MNHEY, SVGEGT. V was trimmed by 2 bases and J by 0 bases, leaving 8 bases between them. The CDR3 bases are TGTGCCAGCAGTTACAGAGGGCACTCTGGAAACACCATATATTTT. It translates to CASSYRGHSGNTIYF.

This clonotype has just a few counts. The rearrangement links TRBV7-9 to TRBJ2-7; 8 bases are shared with TRBD1. V shed 5 bases and J 4 bases; nucleotides not matched to a gene: 7. The V gene's germline CDR1 is SEHNR and CDR2 FQNEAQ (reference sequence). This CDR3 has 14 residues. CDR3 region: CASSTGQGWYEQYF. The CDR3 nucleotides read TGTGCCAGCAGCACCGGACAGGGTTGGTACGAGCAGTACTTC.

In its sample, this clonotype was seen many times. At one end the junction does not follow the germline gene, possibly because of a read error. The CDR3 coding sequence is TGTGCCAGCAGTTTAGGACAGGGGTATGGCTACACCTTC. Translated, it gives CASSLGQGYGYTF. V gene TRBV7-2 combines with J gene TRBJ1-2; 9 bases fit TRBD1. This CDR3 has 13 amino acids. Germline CDR1 SGHTA, CDR2 FQGNSA.

This clonotype has a handful of counts. The rearrangement uses TRBV4-3 and TRBJ2-5; D gene ambiguous. Looked up from germline, CDR1 is LGHNA and CDR2 is YSLEER. This CDR3 is 16 amino acids long. The V end lost 0 bases, the J end lost 1 base, and 12 bases lay between the germline ends. The CDR3 sequence: CASSQEWNDFQETQYF. CDR3 in DNA: TGCGCCAGCAGCCAAGAATGGAATGACTTCCAAGAGACCCAGTACTTC.

The rearrangement uses TRBV7-6 and TRBJ2-1; 8 bases line up with TRBD2. This CDR3 spans 15 amino acids. The germline V gene has CDR1 SGHVS and CDR2 FNYEAQ. V shed 4 bases and J 2 bases; nucleotides not matched to a gene: 4. The CDR3 DNA is TGTGCCAGCAGCTCCCGGGGGGGCCCCTACAATGAGCAGTTCTTC. This codes for CASSSRGGPYNEQFF.

Regarding this clonotype: The junction does not match germline at one end; this may be a read error. This sequence joins TRBV28 and TRBJ1-5; a weak D match, TRBD1 (5 bases). Per the germline V gene, CDR1 is MDHEN and CDR2 is SYDVKM. The CDR3 has 15 residues. The CDR3 region is CASGLGGIGNQPQHF. The CDR3 region has the DNA TGTGCCAGCGGTTTGGGGGGTATAGGCAATCAGCCCCAGCATTTT.

The genes are TRBV3-1 and TRBJ1-1; no clear D gene. The CDR3 has 13 amino acids. Germline CDR1 and CDR2: LGHDT and YNNKEL (reference sequence). Trimming took off 2 bases at V and 5 bases at J, with 9 bases between the two ends. The DNA for the CDR3 is TGTGCCAGCAGCCAACAGACCGGAACTGAAGCTTTCTTT. It specifies CASSQQTGTEAFF.

This clonotype was detected many times. The chain joins TRBV6-5 to TRBJ2-1; possibly TRBD2 for D (6 bases). V was cut by 2 bases and J by 6 bases, with 17 bases left in between. Germline lookup yields CDR1 MNHEY and CDR2 SVGAGI. The CDR3 is made up of 16 amino acids. For the CDR3, the DNA is TGTGCCAGCAGTTACCTCCTAGTACCCGGGGGCAATGAGCAGTTCTTC. Its protein product is CASSYLLVPGGNEQFF.

The gene calls are TRBV20-1 and TRBJ2-6; tentative D call: TRBD2 (6 bases). Trimming shortened V by 1 base and J by 2 bases, and 12 bases separated the two germline ends. Per the germline V gene, CDR1 is DFQATT and CDR2 is SNEGSKA (reference sequence). The CDR3 has 16 residues. The CDR3 protein is CSARGNGSPGANVLTF. The CDR3 DNA reads TGCAGTGCTAGAGGAAACGGGAGCCCTGGGGCCAACGTCCTGACTTTC.

This clonotype was seen many times. The V and J genes are TRBV6-2 or TRBV6-3 and TRBJ2-1; 12 nucleotides align to TRBD2. CDR3 length equals 16 residues. Germline assignment: CDR1 MNHEY and CDR2 SVGEGT. Losses at the gene ends were 5 bases for V and 6 bases for J; bases not matched to a gene: 8. The CDR3 bases are TGTGCCAGCAGTACGTCCACTAGCGGGAGGTCCAATGAGCAGTTCTTC. This sequence encodes CASSTSTSGRSNEQFF.

In its sample, this clonotype was seen once. Being one base from a much bigger clone, this may be a read error. The rearrangement uses TRBV6-6 and TRBJ2-1; TRBD2 agrees at 7 bases. CDR3 length: 18 residues. The trim removed 3 bases at V and 0 bases at J, leaving 11 bases unmatched. Germline assignment: CDR1 MNHNY and CDR2 SVGAGI (reference sequence). The CDR3 nucleotides are TGTGCCAGCAGTTATTTGACTAGCTGCAGGAGCTCCTACAATGAGCAGTTCTTC. Encoded protein: CASSYLTSCRSSYNEQFF.

The sample holds one count of this clonotype. The chain recombines TRBV20-1 with TRBJ2-2, with D possibly matching TRBD1 (6 bases). With 5 bases removed from V and 4 bases from J, the gap between germline ends came to 14 bases. The germline V gene has CDR1 DFQATT and CDR2 SNEGSKA (reference sequence). CDR3 size: 14 residues. CDR3 nucleotides: TGCAGTGCTTCCCGCGACAGGAGCACCGGGGAGCTGTTTTTT. Its translation: CSASRDRSTGELFF.

The chain has TRBV7-9 and TRBJ1-1; no firm D call. V lost 7 bases and J lost 3, with 12 bases in between. Germline-derived CDR1 and CDR2 are SEHNR and FQNEAQ (reference sequence). There are 13 residues in the CDR3. The CDR3 sequence is CASTIGAYTEAFF. CDR3 DNA: TGTGCCAGCACCATAGGAGCCTACACTGAAGCTTTCTTT.

The chain employs TRBV24-1 and TRBJ2-7; tentative D call: TRBD2 (6 bases). Per the germline V gene, CDR1 is KGHDR and CDR2 is SFDVKD. The CDR3 runs to 14 residues. Trimming took 3 bases from V and 6 from J, leaving 14 bases between them. The CDR3 loop reads CATSDPGTSFEQYF. The CDR3 nucleotides read TGTGCCACCAGTGATCCCGGTACTAGCTTCGAGCAGTACTTC.